This T cell receptor (beta chain) was documented in a study of blood T cells in healthy people across ages. Then a second PCR, running roughly 6 to 12 cycles, was carried out with a sample-barcoded 5' primer and a J-beta primer mix. TCRdb reanalysed the 5' RACE reads using MiXCR and keeps one entry per CDR3 protein. Of 1.5 million to 2 million distinct CDR3 sequences in the sample, roughly 28% were seen once. Remarks on this clonotype: The antigen remains unidentified. Sequence at one end of the junction differs from germline and may be a read error.

Study findings and constraints: One million T cells yielded diversity estimates that were considered underestimates.

The CDR3 loop spans 12 amino acids. CDR1 and CDR2 from the germline V gene are SGHKS and YYEKEE (reference sequence). The specimen sequenced was blood. This receptor was taken from a woman in her twenties or thirties in good health. The rearrangement links TRBV5-5 to TRBJ2-7; D call uncertain. CDR3 coding DNA: TGTGCCGGCAGCTTAGATGTAGATCGGCAGTACTTC. Its translation: CAGSLDVDRQYF.